The clone carrying this T cell receptor (beta chain) came up a few times. Its antigen is unidentified. The record originates from a study of blood T cells in healthy people across ages. V was trimmed by 2 bases and J by 3 bases, leaving 8 bases between them. The CDR3 totals 14 residues. Study-wide points: Estimates of diversity drawn from one million T cells were considered underestimates.

Using a J-beta primer mix together with a sample-barcoded 5' primer, a second PCR was run for roughly 6 to 11 cycles. Each cDNA molecule was tagged by a template-switch adaptor with 12 random nucleotides. TCRdb itself ran the 5' RACE reads through MiXCR, one entry per CDR3 protein. The table has about 800,000 distinct CDR3 sequences, around 25% seen once; the top ten hold approximately 3.7%. The data also belong to a second study, concerning T cells of mothers and their children.

The V gene is TRBV12-3 or TRBV12-4, the J gene TRBJ1-3; D gene unclear. Sequenced input: blood. The clonotype was recovered from a boy aged 5 to 17 in good health. CDR3 sequence: CASSLMGSGNTIYF. The DNA of the CDR3 is TGTGCCAGCAGTTTAATGGGAAGTGGAAACACCATATATTTT.